This TCR beta chain is drawn from a study of blood T cell repertoires in COVID-19 (dated by TCRdb to the early 2020s). Broadly, across the study: Samples from collaborators originated in the United States, Italy and Spain and spanned both the acute and convalescent phases of COVID-19. The prospective study material was composed of cDNA or gDNA derived from T cells, B-cell-depleted T cells, or PBMCs. The dataset comprised deeply sampled blood TCRbeta repertoires from subjects exposed to, actively infected with, or recovered from COVID-19. A freely available public database, intended as a resource for researchers studying the immune response to SARS-CoV-2, is where the repertoires were released. Samples came from the ongoing ImmuneRACE study (first 160 participants) plus 1,254 subjects from 6 global collaborators. The sample metadata nearly always contained a de-identified subject ID, COVID-19 status, age in years and sex. HLA class I and class II types, where available, came from metadata supplied by the sample provider rather than from assay-based typing.

TCRbeta CDR3 regions were amplified from genomic DNA by means of the immunoSEQ Assay, a bias-controlled multiplex PCR. In the original analysis: Within the assay, amplification of reference gene primers was used to estimate how many nucleated cells each sample contained. Sequence reads were collapsed and filtered to measure the absolute abundance of every unique TCRbeta CDR3 rearrangement. For each sample, productive Simpson clonality was calculated as the square root of Simpson's diversity index over productive rearrangements. In TCRdb, the immuneACCESS table is reduced to in-frame sequences with V and J assigned. These tables do not hold every clone; where another copy was compared, an unresolved V gene accounts for under half, and the others remain unexplained. D and trimming were read from the DNA, whereas the V and J calls and clone size are those reported in that table. A total of tens of thousands of clones appear in this sample, roughly 76% of them only once. Together, the top ten hold approximately 4.6% of the sample.

One collaborating source in Seattle enrolled patients while the patients were actively infected and followed the patients over time throughout the course of disease. Collaborating institutions collected whole blood in K2EDTA tubes following their own protocols. For TCRbeta analysis, collaborators shipped samples as frozen whole blood, isolated PBMCs, or DNA extracted from either of those sample types. The germline V gene provides CDR1 MNHNS and CDR2 SASEGT. The cysteine opens and the phenylalanine closes a CDR3 of 13 amino acids. The kept DNA is CDR3 alone, 39 bases in frame from the first base. The V end loses 1 base and the J end loses 1 base, and a stretch of 4 bases separates them. Study-wide findings and limitations: The amount of clinical and demographic metadata varied by source and participant and was provided uncurated.

To note about this clone: The antigen it recognizes is unknown. Per-base quality was not reported, and no clone a single base away is much larger than it.

This TCR came from a man at least 80 years old with COVID-19, enrolled during active disease. What was sequenced was peripheral blood. The chain couples TRBV6-1 to TRBJ1-1; the D segment cannot be called with confidence. The DNA sequence follows: TGTGCCAGCAGTGAAGTCCGGAACACTGAAGCTTTCTTT. This yields the protein CASSEVRNTEAFF.